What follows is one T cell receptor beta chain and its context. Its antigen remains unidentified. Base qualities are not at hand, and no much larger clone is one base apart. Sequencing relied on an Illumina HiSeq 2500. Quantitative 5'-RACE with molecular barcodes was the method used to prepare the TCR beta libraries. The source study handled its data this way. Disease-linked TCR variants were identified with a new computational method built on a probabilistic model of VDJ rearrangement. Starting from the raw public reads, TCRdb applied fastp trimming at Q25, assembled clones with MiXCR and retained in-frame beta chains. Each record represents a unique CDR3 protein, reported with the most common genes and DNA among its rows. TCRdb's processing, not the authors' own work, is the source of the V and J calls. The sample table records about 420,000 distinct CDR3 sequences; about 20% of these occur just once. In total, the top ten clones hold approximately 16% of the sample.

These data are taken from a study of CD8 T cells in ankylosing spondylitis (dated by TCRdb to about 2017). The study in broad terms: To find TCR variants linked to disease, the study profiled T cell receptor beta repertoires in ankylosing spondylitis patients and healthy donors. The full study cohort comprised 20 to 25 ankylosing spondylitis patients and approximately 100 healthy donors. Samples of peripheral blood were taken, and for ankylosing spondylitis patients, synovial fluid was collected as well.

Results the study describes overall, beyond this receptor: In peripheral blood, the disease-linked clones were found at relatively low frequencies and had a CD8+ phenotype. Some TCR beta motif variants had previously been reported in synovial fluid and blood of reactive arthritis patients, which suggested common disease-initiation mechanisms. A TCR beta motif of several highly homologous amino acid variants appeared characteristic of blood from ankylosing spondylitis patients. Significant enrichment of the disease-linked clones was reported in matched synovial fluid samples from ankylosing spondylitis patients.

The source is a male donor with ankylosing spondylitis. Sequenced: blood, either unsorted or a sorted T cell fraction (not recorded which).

The CDR3 reads as follows: CASSPRGQGGNTEAFF. The DNA is TGTGCCAGCTCACCAAGGGGACAGGGAGGAAACACTGAAGCTTTCTTT. The rearranged segments are TRBV18 and TRBJ1-1, and 9 junction bases match TRBD1. Trimming takes 2 bases off V and 2 bases off J; junction bases not matched to a gene: 6. The CDR3 spans 16 residues, from the cysteine through the phenylalanine. The entry retains the CDR3 DNA only, 48 bases that are in frame from base 1. The germline V gene sets CDR1 to KGHSH and CDR2 to LQKENI.